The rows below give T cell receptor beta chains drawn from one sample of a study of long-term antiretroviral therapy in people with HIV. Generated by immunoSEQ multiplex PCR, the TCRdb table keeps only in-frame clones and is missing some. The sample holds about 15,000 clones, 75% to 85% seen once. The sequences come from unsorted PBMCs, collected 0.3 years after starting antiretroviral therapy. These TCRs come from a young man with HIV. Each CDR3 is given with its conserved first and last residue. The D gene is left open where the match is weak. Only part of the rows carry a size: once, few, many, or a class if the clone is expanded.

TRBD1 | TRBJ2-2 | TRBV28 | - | CASSLGLTGPNTGELFF | TGTGCCAGCAGTTTAGGGCTGACAGGGCCGAACACCGGGGAGCTGTTTTTT
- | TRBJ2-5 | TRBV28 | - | CASRGGETQYF | TGTGCCAGTCGCGGGGGCGAGACCCAGTACTTC
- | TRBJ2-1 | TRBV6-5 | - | CASSPDYPLMNEQFF | TGTGCCAGCAGTCCCGACTACCCCCTAATGAATGAGCAGTTCTTC
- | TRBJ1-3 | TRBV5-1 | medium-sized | CASSSTGDSGNTIYF | TGCGCCAGCAGCTCCACAGGAGACTCTGGAAACACCATATATTTT
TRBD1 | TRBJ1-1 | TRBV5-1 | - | CASSLRQGGTEAFF | TGCGCCAGCAGCTTGCGGCAGGGGGGCACTGAAGCTTTCTTT
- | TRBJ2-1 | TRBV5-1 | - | CASSLGVQGSNEQFF | TGCGCCAGCAGCTTAGGGGTCCAAGGGTCCAATGAGCAGTTCTTC
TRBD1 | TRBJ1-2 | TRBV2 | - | CASKPGQGGYGYTF | TGTGCCTCCAAACCGGGACAGGGGGGCTATGGCTACACCTTC
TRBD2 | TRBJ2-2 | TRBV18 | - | CASSPGTSGFTGELFF | TGTGCCAGCTCACCCGGGACTAGCGGGTTCACCGGGGAGCTGTTTTTT
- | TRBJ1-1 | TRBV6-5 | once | CASRPTAYNTEAFF | TGTGCCAGCAGACCGACTGCCTATAACACTGAAGCTTTCTTT
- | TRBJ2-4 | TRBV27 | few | CASGAGSPGTKNIQYF | TGTGCCAGCGGGGCCGGGTCCCCAGGAACCAAAAACATTCAGTACTTC
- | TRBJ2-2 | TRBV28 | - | CASKRGRTFELFF | TGTGCCAGCAAAAGAGGTCGAACGTTTGAGCTGTTTTTT
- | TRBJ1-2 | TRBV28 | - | CASARSYGYTF | TGTGCCAGCGCCAGGAGCTATGGCTACACCTTC
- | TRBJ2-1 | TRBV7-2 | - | CASSLTSEQFF | TGTGCCAGCAGCTTAACCTCCGAGCAGTTCTTC
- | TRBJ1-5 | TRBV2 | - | CASSESWGNQPQHF | TGTGCCAGCAGTGAATCTTGGGGGAATCAGCCCCAGCATTTT
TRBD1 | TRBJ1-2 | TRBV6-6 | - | CASSSPRDRGHGYTF | TGTGCCAGCAGTTCCCCCCGGGACAGGGGGCATGGCTACACCTTC
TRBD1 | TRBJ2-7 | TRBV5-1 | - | CASSGISGTGDTYEQYF | TGCGCCAGCAGCGGAATATCCGGGACAGGGGATACCTACGAGCAGTACTTC
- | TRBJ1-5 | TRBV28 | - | CASSPLGPTNQPQHF | TGTGCCAGCAGTCCCCTGGGTCCCACCAATCAGCCCCAGCATTTT
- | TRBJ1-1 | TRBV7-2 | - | CASSQRGDTEAFF | TGTGCCAGCAGCCAGCGCGGGGACACTGAAGCTTTCTTT
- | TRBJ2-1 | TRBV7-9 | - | CASSFDGALTSEQFF | TGTGCCAGCAGCTTCGACGGGGCTCTGACAAGTGAGCAGTTCTTC
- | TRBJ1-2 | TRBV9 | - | CASSVAKGEFYGYTF | TGTGCCAGCAGCGTAGCAAAAGGGGAATTTTATGGCTACACCTTC
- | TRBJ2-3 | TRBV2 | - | CASSSMREETQYF | TGTGCCAGCAGTAGTATGAGGGAAGAGACGCAGTATTTT
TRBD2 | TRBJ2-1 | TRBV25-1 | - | CASRREGFYNEQFF | TGTGCCAGCAGGAGGGAGGGGTTCTACAATGAGCAGTTCTTC
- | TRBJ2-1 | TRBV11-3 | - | CASSLEGGDEQFF | TGTGCCAGCAGCTTAGAAGGGGGGGATGAGCAGTTCTTC
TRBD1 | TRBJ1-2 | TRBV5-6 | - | CASTYRTGGQGYTF | TGTGCCAGCACTTATCGGACAGGAGGTCAGGGCTACACCTTC
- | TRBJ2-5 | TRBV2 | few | CATLGVETQYF | TGTGCCACCCTAGGGGTAGAGACCCAGTACTTC
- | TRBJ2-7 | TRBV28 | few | CASSSPGYQSYEQYF | TGTGCCAGCAGTTCCCCTGGCTACCAAAGCTACGAGCAGTACTTC
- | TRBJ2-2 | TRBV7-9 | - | CASFNIDRSTRGTGELFF | TGTGCCAGCTTCAATATAGACAGAAGTACGCGAGGGACCGGGGAGCTGTTTTTT
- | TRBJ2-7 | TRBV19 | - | CASSRAPSYEQYF | TGTGCCAGTAGCAGAGCGCCATCCTACGAGCAGTACTTC
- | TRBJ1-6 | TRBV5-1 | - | CASKAEDNSPLHF | TGCGCCAGCAAGGCTGAAGATAATTCACCCCTCCACTTT
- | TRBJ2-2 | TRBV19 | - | CASSSRLDTGELFF | TGTGCCAGTAGTTCACGACTAGACACCGGGGAGCTGTTTTTT
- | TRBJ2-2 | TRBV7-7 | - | CASSLGGGSSGELFF | TGTGCTAGCAGCTTAGGAGGGGGAAGTTCCGGGGAGCTGTTTTTT
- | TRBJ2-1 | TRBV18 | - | CASSPSFRENEQFF | TGTGCCAGCTCACCAAGTTTCAGGGAGAATGAGCAGTTCTTC
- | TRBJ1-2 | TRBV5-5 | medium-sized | CASRIGSRPGRYGYTF | TGTGCCAGCAGGATTGGGTCCAGGCCAGGGCGGTATGGCTACACCTTC
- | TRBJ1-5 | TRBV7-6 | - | CASSLALAQPQHF | TGTGCCAGCAGCTTAGCGCTGGCTCAGCCCCAGCATTTT
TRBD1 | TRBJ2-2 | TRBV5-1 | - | CASSDGTGHTGELFF | TGCGCCAGCAGCGACGGGACAGGCCACACCGGGGAGCTGTTTTTT
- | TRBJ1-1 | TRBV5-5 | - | CASSLRRGSTEAFF | TGTGCCAGCAGCTTGCGAAGAGGGAGCACTGAAGCTTTCTTT
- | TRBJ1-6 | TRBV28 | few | CASSSSTGWPWSPLHF | TGTGCCAGCAGTTCCTCTACAGGGTGGCCATGGTCACCCCTCCACTTT
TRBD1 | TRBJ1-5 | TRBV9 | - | CASSAGTGGMEPQHF | TGTGCCAGCAGCGCGGGGACAGGGGGTATGGAGCCCCAGCATTTT
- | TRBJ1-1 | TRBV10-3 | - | CAISVGRATEAFF | TGTGCCATCAGTGTGGGCAGGGCCACTGAAGCTTTCTTT
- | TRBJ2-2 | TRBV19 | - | CASSMDFGGLGRELFF | TGTGCCAGTAGTATGGATTTTGGGGGGTTGGGCAGGGAGCTGTTTTTT
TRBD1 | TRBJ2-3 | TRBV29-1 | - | CSVSQGAGTDTQYF | TGCAGCGTTTCTCAGGGGGCCGGGACAGATACGCAGTATTTT
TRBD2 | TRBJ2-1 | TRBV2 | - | CASSEVGTSGPHNEQFF | TGTGCCAGCAGTGAAGTGGGGACTAGCGGGCCTCACAATGAGCAGTTCTTC
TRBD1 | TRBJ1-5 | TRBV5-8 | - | CASSPLGDSLNSNQPQHF | TGTGCCAGCAGCCCCTTGGGGGACAGTCTTAATAGCAATCAGCCCCAGCATTTT
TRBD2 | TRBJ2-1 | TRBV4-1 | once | CASSQESISGGAIYNEQFF | TGCGCCAGCAGCCAAGAGAGCATAAGCGGGGGGGCCATCTACAATGAGCAGTTCTTC
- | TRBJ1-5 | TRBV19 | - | CASSKYGQIESNQPQHF | TGTGCCAGTAGTAAGTACGGACAGATTGAGAGCAATCAGCCCCAGCATTTT
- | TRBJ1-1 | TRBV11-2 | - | CASRPATVIYTEAFF | TGTGCCAGCAGGCCCGCCACAGTGATCTACACTGAAGCTTTCTTT
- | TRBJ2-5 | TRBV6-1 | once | CASSDLDPQETQYF | TGTGCCAGCAGTGATTTGGACCCCCAAGAGACCCAGTACTTC
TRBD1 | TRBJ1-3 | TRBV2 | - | CAKGDRPGNTIYF | TGTGCCAAAGGGGACAGGCCTGGAAACACCATATATTTT
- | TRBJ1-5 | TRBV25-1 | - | CASSERGEGNQPQHF | TGTGCCAGCAGTGAGCGGGGGGAGGGCAATCAGCCCCAGCATTTT
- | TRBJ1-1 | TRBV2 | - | CASSGRLPEAFF | TGTGCCAGCAGTGGTCGATTACCTGAAGCTTTCTTT
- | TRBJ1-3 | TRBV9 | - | CASSGPGPVSGNTIYF | TGTGCCAGCAGCGGACCGGGACCGGTCTCTGGAAACACCATATATTTT
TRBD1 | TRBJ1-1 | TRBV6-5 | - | CASSYSMGDRETEAFF | TGTGCCAGCAGTTACTCGATGGGGGACAGAGAGACTGAAGCTTTCTTT
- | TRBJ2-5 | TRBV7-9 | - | CASSLGTEKTQYF | TGTGCCAGCAGCCTGGGAACAGAGAAGACCCAGTACTTC
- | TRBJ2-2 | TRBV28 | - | CASSLRDPNTGELFF | TGTGCCAGCAGTTTACGGGATCCGAACACCGGGGAGCTGTTTTTT
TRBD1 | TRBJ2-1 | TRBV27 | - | CASSPDGTGYNEQFF | TGTGCCAGCAGCCCAGACGGGACAGGATACAATGAGCAGTTCTTC
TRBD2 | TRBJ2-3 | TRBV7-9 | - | CASSPPAGVTDTQYF | TGTGCCAGCAGCCCCCCAGCGGGGGTCACAGATACGCAGTATTTT
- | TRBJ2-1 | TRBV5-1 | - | CASSLGQGSLNEQFF | TGCGCCAGCAGCTTGGGGCAGGGTTCACTCAATGAGCAGTTCTTC